The clone carrying this T cell receptor beta chain was detected many times. The data stem from a study of T cells in Graves' hyperthyroidism and ophthalmopathy. The CDR3 is 15 amino acids. From germline, CDR1 is MNHNS and CDR2 SASEGT. V was pared by 6 bases and J by 3 bases, with 7 bases of the junction left unmatched. Amplification of TCR beta CDR3 regions used RNA as the template. A set of HTBI primers served as the primers for a first-round RT-PCR of the TCR CDR3. Using its own MiXCR run on the multiplex PCR reads, TCRdb lists one record per CDR3 protein. The sample includes around 340,000 distinct CDR3 sequences, approximately 15% of them seen just once. Orbital computed tomography and thyroid ultrasound, together with serum TRAb and thyroxine and clinical symptoms, were used for diagnoses.

This clonotype originated in a woman younger than 45 with Graves' hyperthyroidism. Source material: blood. The chain carries TRBV6-1 and TRBJ2-7; 11 bases fit TRBD2. In DNA form, the CDR3 reads TGTGCCAGCAGGCCGGGACTAGCGGCCTACTACGAGCAGTACTTC. It codes for CASRPGLAAYYEQYF.